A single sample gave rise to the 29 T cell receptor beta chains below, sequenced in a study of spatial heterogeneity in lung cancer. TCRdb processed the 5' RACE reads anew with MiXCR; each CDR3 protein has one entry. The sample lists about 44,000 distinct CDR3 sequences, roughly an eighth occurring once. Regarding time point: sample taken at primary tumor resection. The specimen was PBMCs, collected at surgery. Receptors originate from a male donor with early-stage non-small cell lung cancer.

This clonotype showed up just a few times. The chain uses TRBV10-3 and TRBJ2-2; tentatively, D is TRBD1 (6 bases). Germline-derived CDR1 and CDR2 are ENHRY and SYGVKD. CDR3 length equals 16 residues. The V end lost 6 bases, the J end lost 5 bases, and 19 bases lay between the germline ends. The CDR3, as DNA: TGTGCCATCAGGATCGGGGACACGGGATCTACCGGGGAGCTGTTTTTT. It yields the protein CAIRIGDTGSTGELFF.

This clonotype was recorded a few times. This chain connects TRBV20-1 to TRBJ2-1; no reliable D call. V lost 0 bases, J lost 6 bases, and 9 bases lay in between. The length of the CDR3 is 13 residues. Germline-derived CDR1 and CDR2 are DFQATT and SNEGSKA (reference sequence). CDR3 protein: CSARDLMVNEQFF. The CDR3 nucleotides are TGCAGTGCTAGAGACCTGATGGTCAATGAGCAGTTCTTC.

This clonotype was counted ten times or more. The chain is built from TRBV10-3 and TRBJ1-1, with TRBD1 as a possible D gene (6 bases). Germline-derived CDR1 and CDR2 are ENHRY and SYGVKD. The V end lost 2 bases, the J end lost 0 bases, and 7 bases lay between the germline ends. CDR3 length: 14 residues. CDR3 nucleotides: TGTGCCATCAGTGAGAGGGGGTTGAACACTGAAGCTTTCTTT. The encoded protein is CAISERGLNTEAFF.

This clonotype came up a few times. CDR3 amino acids: CASSLRRAASTDTQYF. Written as DNA, the CDR3 is TGTGCCAGCAGCTTACGTAGGGCAGCTAGCACAGATACGCAGTATTTT. The chain is built from TRBV7-2 and TRBJ2-3; D not certain. CDR3 length equals 16 residues. CDR1 is SGHTA, CDR2 FQGNSA, per germline. V lost 2 bases and J 0 bases, leaving 12 bases between the germline ends.

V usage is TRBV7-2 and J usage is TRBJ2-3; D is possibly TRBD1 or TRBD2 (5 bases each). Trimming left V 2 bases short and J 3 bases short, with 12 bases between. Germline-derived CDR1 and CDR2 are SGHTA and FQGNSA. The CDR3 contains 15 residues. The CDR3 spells CASSLRDAQTDTQYF. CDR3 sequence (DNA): TGTGCCAGCAGCTTAAGGGACGCCCAGACAGATACGCAGTATTTT.

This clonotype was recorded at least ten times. Here the CDR3 DNA reads TGTGCCAGCAGCTTAGATGGTAACACAGATACGCAGTATTTT. Protein product: CASSLDGNTDTQYF. This rearrangement joins TRBV7-2 to TRBJ2-3; no clear D. There are 14 residues in the CDR3. Germline assignment: CDR1 SGHTA and CDR2 FQGNSA. Trimming stripped 1 base from V and 2 bases from J, with 7 bases between. Full variable domain (outside the CDR3, taken from reference TRBV7-2 and TRBJ2-3): GAGVSQSPSNKVTEKGKDVELRCDPISGHTALYWYRQSLGQGLEFLIYFQGNSAPDKSGLPSDRFSAERTGGSVSTLTIQRTQQEDSAVYLCASSLDGNTDTQYFGPGTRLTVL.

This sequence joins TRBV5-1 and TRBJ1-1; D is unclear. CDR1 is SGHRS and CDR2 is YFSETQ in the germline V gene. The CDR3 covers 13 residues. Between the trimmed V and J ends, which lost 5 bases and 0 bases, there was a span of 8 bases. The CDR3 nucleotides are TGCGCCAGCAGGGTCAGCTTGAACACTGAAGCTTTCTTT. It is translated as CASRVSLNTEAFF.

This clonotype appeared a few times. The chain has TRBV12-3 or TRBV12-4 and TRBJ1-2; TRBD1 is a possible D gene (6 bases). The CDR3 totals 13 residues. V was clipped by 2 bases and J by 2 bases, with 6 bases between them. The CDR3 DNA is TGTGCCAGCAGTTTAACAGGGAACTATGGCTACACCTTC. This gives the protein CASSLTGNYGYTF.

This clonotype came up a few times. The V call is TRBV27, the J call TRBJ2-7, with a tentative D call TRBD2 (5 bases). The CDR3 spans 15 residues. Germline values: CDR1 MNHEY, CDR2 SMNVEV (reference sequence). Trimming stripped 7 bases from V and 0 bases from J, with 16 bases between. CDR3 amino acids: CASKLRWESSYEQYF. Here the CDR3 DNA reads TGTGCCAGCAAGCTAAGGTGGGAGAGCTCCTACGAGCAGTACTTC.

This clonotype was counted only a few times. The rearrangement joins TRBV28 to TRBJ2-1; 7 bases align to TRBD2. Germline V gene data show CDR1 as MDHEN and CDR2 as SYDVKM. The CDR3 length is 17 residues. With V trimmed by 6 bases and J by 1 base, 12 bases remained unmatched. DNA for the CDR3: TGTGCCAGCAGCTACCTGGGGGGGAGGGGTTCCTACAATGAGCAGTTCTTC. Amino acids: CASSYLGGRGSYNEQFF.

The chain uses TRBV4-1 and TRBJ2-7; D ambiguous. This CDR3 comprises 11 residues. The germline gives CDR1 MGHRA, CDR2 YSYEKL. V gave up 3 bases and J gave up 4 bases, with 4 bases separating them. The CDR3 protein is CASSQKYEQYF. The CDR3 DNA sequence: TGCGCCAGCAGCCAGAAATACGAGCAGTACTTC.

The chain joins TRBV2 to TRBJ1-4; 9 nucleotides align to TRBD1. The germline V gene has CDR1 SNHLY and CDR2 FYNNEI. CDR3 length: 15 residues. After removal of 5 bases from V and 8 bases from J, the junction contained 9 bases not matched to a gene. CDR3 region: CASSSPRQGGEKLFF. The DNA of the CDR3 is TGTGCCAGCAGTTCCCCCAGACAGGGGGGAGAAAAACTGTTTTTT.

CDR3 protein: CSARVGHNTEAFF. In DNA, the CDR3 is TGCAGTGCTAGAGTGGGGCATAACACTGAAGCTTTCTTT. The gene calls are TRBV20-1 and TRBJ1-1; TRBD1 might be the D (5 bases). The CDR3 spans 13 residues. The V gene's germline CDR1 is DFQATT and CDR2 SNEGSKA (reference sequence). The ends were cut back, 1 base at V and 2 bases at J, with 8 bases in the middle.

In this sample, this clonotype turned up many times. The CDR3 region has the DNA TGTGCCACCAGTGGATCGGCTAGCGCAAACACCGGGGAGCTGTTTTTT. The encoded protein is CATSGSASANTGELFF. The chain carries TRBV24-1 and TRBJ2-2; tentatively, D is TRBD2 (6 bases). The germline V and J ends were trimmed by 5 bases and 2 bases, with 14 bases remaining between them. The CDR3 is 16 residues long. Looked up from germline, CDR1 is KGHDR and CDR2 is SFDVKD.

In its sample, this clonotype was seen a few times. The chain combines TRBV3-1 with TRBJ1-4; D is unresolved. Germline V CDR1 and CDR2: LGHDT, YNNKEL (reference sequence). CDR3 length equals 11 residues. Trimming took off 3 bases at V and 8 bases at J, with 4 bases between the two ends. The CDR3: CASSQDEKLFF. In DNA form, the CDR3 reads TGTGCCAGCAGCCAGGACGAAAAACTGTTTTTT. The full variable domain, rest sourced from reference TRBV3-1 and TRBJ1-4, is DTAVSQTPKYLVTQMGNDKSIKCEQNLGHDTMYWYKQDSKKFLKIMFSYNNKELIINETVPNRFSPKSPDKAHLNLHINSLELGDSAVYFCASSQDEKLFFGSGTQLSVL.

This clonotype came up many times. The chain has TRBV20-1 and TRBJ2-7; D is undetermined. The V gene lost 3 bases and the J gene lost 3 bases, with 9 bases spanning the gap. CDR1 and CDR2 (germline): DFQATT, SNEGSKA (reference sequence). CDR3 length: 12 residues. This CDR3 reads CSASSGRYEQYF. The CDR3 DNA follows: TGCAGTGCTAGCTCAGGACGCTACGAGCAGTACTTC.

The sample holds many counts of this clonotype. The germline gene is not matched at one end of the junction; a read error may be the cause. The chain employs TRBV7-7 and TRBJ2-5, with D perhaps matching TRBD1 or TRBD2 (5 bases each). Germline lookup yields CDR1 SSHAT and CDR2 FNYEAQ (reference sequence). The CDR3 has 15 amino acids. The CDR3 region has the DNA TGTGCTAGCAGCTTAGCGCTTAGGGGACAAGAGACCCAGTACTTC. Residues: CASSLALRGQETQYF. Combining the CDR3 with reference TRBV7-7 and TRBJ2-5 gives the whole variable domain GAGVSQSPRYKVTKRGQDVTLRCDPISSHATLYWYQQALGQGPEFLTYFNYEAQPDKSGLPSDRFSAERPEGSISTLTIQRTEQRDSAMYRCASSLALRGQETQYFGPGTRLLVL.

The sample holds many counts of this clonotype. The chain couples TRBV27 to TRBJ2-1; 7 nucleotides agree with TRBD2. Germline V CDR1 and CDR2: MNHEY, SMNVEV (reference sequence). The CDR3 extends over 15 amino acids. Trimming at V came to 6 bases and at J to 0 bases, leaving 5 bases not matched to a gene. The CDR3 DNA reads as TGTGCCAGCAGGCTTGGCGGGAGCTCCTACAATGAGCAGTTCTTC. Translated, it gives CASRLGGSSYNEQFF.

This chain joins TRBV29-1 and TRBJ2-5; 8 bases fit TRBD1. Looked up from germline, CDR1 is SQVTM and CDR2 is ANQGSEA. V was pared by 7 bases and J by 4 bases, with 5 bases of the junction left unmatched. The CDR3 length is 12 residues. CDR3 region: CSGLDRGETQYF. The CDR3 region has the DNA TGCAGCGGATTAGACAGGGGAGAGACCCAGTACTTC.

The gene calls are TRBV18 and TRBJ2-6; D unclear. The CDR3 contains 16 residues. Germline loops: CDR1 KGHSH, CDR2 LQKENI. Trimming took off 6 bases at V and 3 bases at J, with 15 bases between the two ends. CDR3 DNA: TGTGCCAGCTCTCGCCGGACCGCTGATGGGGCCAACGTCCTGACTTTC. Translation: CASSRRTADGANVLTF. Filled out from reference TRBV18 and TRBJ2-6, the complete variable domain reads NAGVMQNPRHLVRRRGQEARLRCSPMKGHSHVYWYRQLPEEGLKFMVYLQKENIIDESGMPKERFSAEFPKEGPSILRIQQVVRGDSAAYFCASSRRTADGANVLTFGAGSRLTVL.

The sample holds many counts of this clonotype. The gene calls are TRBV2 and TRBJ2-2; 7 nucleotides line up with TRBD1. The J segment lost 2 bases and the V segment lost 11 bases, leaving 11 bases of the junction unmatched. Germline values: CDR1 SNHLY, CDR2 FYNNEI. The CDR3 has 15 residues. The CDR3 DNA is TGTGCCGGTAAACCCCGGGACAGCAACACCGGGGAGCTGTTTTTT. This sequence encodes CAGKPRDSNTGELFF.

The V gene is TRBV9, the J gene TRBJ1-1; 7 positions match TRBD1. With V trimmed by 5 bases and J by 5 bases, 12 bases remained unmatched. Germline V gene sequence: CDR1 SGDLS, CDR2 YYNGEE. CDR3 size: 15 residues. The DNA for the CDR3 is TGTGCCAGCAGGGCCTCCACAGGGGCTGGGACTGAAGCTTTCTTT. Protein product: CASRASTGAGTEAFF.

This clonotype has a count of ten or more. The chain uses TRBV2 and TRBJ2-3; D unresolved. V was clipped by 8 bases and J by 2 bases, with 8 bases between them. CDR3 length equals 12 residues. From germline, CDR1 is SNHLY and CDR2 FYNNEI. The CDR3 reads CASGPFTDTQYF. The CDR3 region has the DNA TGTGCCAGCGGTCCCTTCACAGATACGCAGTATTTT. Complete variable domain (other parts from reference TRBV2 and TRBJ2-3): EPEVTQTPSHQVTQMGQEVILRCVPISNHLYFYWYRQILGQKVEFLVSFYNNEISEKSEIFDDQFSVERPDGSNFTLKIRSTKLEDSAMYFCASGPFTDTQYFGPGTRLTVL.

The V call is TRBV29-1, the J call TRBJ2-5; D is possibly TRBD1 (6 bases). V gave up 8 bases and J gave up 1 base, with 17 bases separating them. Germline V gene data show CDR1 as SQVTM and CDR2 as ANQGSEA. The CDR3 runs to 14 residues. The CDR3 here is CSSKTGDAQETQYF. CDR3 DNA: TGCAGCTCTAAGACAGGTGATGCCCAAGAGACCCAGTACTTC.

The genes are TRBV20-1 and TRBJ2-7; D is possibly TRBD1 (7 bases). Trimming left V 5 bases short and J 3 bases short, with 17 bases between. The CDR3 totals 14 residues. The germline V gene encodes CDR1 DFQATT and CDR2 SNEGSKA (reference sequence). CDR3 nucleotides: TGCAGTGCTCGTGGACAGGAGGGACGCTACGAGCAGTACTTC. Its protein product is CSARGQEGRYEQYF.

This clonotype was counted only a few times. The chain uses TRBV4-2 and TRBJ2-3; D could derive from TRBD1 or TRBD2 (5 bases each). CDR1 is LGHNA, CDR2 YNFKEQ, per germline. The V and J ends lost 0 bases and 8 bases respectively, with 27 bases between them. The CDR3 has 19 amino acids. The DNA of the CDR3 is TGTGCCAGCAGCCAAGATCAGTACGAGGGGACGGACCTGAGCGGTACGCAGTATTTT. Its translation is CASSQDQYEGTDLSGTQYF.

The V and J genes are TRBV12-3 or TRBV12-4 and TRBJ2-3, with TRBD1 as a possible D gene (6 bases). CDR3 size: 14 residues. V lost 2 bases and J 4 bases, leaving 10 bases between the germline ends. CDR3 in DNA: TGTGCCAGCAGTTTATGGGGGCGGGCAGATACGCAGTATTTT. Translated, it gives CASSLWGRADTQYF.

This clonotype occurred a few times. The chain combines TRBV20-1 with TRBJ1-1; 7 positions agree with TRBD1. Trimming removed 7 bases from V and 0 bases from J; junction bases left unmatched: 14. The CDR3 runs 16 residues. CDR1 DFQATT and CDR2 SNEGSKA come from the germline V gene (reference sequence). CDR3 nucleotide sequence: TGCAGTGTAGGGGGCCTCTGGAACAGATTGAACACTGAAGCTTTCTTT. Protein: CSVGGLWNRLNTEAFF.

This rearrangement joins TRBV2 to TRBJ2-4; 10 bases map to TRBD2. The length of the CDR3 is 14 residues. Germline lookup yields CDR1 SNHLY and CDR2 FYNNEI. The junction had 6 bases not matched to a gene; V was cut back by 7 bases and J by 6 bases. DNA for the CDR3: TGTGCCAGCACAGCCCGGACTAGCGGAAACATTCAGTACTTC. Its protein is CASTARTSGNIQYF.